The 31 T cell receptor beta chains reported below all come from one sample, sequenced in a study of T cell changes during pregnancy in multiple sclerosis (dated by TCRdb to about 2019). Library construction relied on the immunoSEQ multiplex PCR assay. The source is immuneACCESS, and TCRdb retained only in-frame sequences with V and J called. Part of the clones is not carried over; for the studies checked, unresolved V genes explain less than half of this, and the remainder is unexplained. This sample gives 100,000 or so clones in total; approximately 91% of them show up just once. The ten largest clones add up to about 3.1% of the sample. The sequencing used peripheral blood, collected in the second trimester of pregnancy. Receptor source: a female donor with multiple sclerosis, enrolled in a pregnancy study.

V usage is TRBV9 and J usage is TRBJ2-7; D perhaps matches TRBD2 (6 bases). V lost 0 bases and J lost 6, with 10 bases in between. Per the germline V gene, CDR1 is SGDLS and CDR2 is YYNGEE. CDR3 length: 13 amino acids. CDR3 region: CASSVGWGGEQYF. As DNA, the CDR3 is TGTGCCAGCAGCGTAGGTTGGGGAGGCGAGCAGTACTTC. Variable domain in full (rest from reference TRBV9 and TRBJ2-7): DSGVTQTPKHLITATGQRVTLRCSPRSGDLSVYWYQQSLDQGLQFLIQYYNGEERAKGNILERFSAQQFPDLHSELNLSSLELGDSALYFCASSVGWGGEQYFGPGTRLTVT.

The chain joins TRBV7-9 to TRBJ1-1; TRBD1 matches 7 bases. CDR3 length: 15 residues. CDR1 SEHNR and CDR2 FQNEAQ come from the germline V gene (reference sequence). Trimming at V came to 5 bases and at J to 1 base, leaving 7 bases not matched to a gene. Written as DNA, the CDR3 is TGTGCCAGCAGCCCCTCGACAGGGAAGAACACTGAAGCTTTCTTT. Amino acid sequence: CASSPSTGKNTEAFF.

V usage is TRBV15 and J usage is TRBJ2-6, with D perhaps matching TRBD1 (5 bases). With 1 base removed from V and 4 bases from J, the gap between germline ends came to 14 bases. The CDR3 is made up of 17 amino acids. Germline assignment: CDR1 LNHNV and CDR2 YYDKDF (reference sequence). The CDR3 is CATSRGMAGSGANVLTF. The CDR3, as DNA: TGTGCCACCAGCAGAGGAATGGCAGGGTCCGGGGCCAACGTCCTGACTTTC.

This clone is a singleton in its sample. The chain is built from TRBV5-1 and TRBJ1-2; no firm D call. The CDR3 spans 16 residues. CDR1 and CDR2 from the germline V gene are SGHRS and YFSETQ. V lost 2 bases and J lost 8, with 22 bases in between. The CDR3 DNA is TGCGCCAGCAGCTTCGGTGTCTTCAGTACCCCTAGCGGCTACACCTTC. Its protein is CASSFGVFSTPSGYTF.

V gene TRBV5-8 combines with J gene TRBJ2-5, with 11 bases lining up with TRBD2. The ends lost 0 bases at V and 5 bases at J; junction bases unmatched: 0. Per germline, CDR1 SGHTS and CDR2 YDEGEE. The CDR3 spans 14 residues. The CDR3 loop reads CASSLGTSGETQYF. Here the CDR3 DNA reads TGTGCCAGCAGCTTGGGGACTAGCGGGGAGACCCAGTACTTC.

This chain uses TRBV6-1 with TRBJ2-1; D is unresolved. The CDR3 sequence is 11 residues long. Germline V gives CDR1 MNHNS, CDR2 SASEGT. The V end was cut by 1 base, the J end by 7 bases, with 2 bases between. The CDR3: CASSEVNEQFF. CDR3 nucleotide sequence: TGTGCCAGCAGTGAAGTAAATGAGCAGTTCTTC.

The chain couples TRBV6-5 to TRBJ1-1, with TRBD1 matching 10 bases. The germline gives CDR1 MNHEY, CDR2 SVGAGI. The CDR3 is 15 residues long. With V trimmed by 4 bases and J by 11 bases, 13 bases remained unmatched. The chain's CDR3 is CASSSPRQGAMGAFF. For the CDR3, the DNA is TGTGCCAGCAGTTCCCCTCGACAGGGGGCGATGGGGGCTTTCTTT.

This chain joins TRBV19 and TRBJ1-5, with D possibly TRBD1 on 5 matching bases. Per germline, CDR1 LNHDA and CDR2 SQIVND (reference sequence). Trimming pared 6 bases from V and 2 bases from J, leaving 17 bases between. CDR3 size: 16 residues. The CDR3 coding sequence is TGTGCCAGTAGAATGCGACAGTCTGGGGGCAATCAGCCCCAGCATTTT. Amino acids: CASRMRQSGGNQPQHF.

The chain recombines TRBV28 with TRBJ2-7, with TRBD2 matching over 8 bases. In germline, CDR1 is MDHEN, CDR2 SYDVKM. The CDR3 extends over 14 amino acids. V was clipped by 7 bases and J by 7 bases; unmatched bases: 12. The DNA for the CDR3 is TGTGCCAGCACGCTAGCGGGTGGCAGTGGTGAGCAGTACTTC. As protein: CASTLAGGSGEQYF. The full variable domain, in which reference TRBV28 and TRBJ2-7 provide the parts outside the CDR3, is DVKVTQSSRYLVKRTGEKVFLECVQDMDHENMFWYRQDPGLGLRLIYFSYDVKMKEKGDIPEGYSVSREKKERFSLILESASTNQTSMYLCASTLAGGSGEQYFGPGTRLTVT.

The chain couples TRBV2 to TRBJ1-2; 7 nucleotides match TRBD1. The trim removed 7 bases at V and 4 bases at J, leaving 6 bases unmatched. CDR3 length: 13 amino acids. Looked up from germline, CDR1 is SNHLY and CDR2 is FYNNEI. The CDR3 DNA reads as TGTGCCAGCACCGCGACAGGGTCCTATGGCTACACCTTC. Protein sequence: CASTATGSYGYTF.

J is TRBJ2-1 and V is TRBV14, with 9 nucleotides matching TRBD2. V was pared by 5 bases and J by 1 base, with 12 bases of the junction left unmatched. The CDR3 totals 18 residues. Germline CDR1 is SGHDN and CDR2 is FVKESK. In DNA form, the CDR3 reads TGTGCCAGCAGCTATACTAGCGGGCCTGGAAGGTCCTACAATGAGCAGTTCTTC. The encoded protein is CASSYTSGPGRSYNEQFF.

V gene TRBV9 combines with J gene TRBJ2-1; 9 nucleotides align to TRBD2. V gave up 5 bases and J gave up 7 bases; unmatched junction bases: 10. Germline V gene data show CDR1 as SGDLS and CDR2 as YYNGEE. There are 15 residues in the CDR3. CDR3 in DNA: TGTGCCAGCAGTCGAAGAGCGGGAGGAGGAAATGAGCAGTTCTTC. Translation gives CASSRRAGGGNEQFF.

The genes are TRBV7-8 and TRBJ2-1; possible D gene TRBD1, 6 bases. CDR1 is SGHVS, CDR2 FQNEAQ, per germline. The CDR3 sequence is 15 residues long. V dropped 2 bases and J dropped 5 bases, with 13 bases sitting between them. The CDR3 here is CASSLSPTGHNEQFF. CDR3 in DNA: TGTGCCAGCAGCTTATCCCCCACAGGGCACAATGAGCAGTTCTTC. The variable domain in full, with the rest retrieved from reference TRBV7-8 and TRBJ2-1, is GAGVSQSPRYKVAKRGQDVALRCDPISGHVSLFWYQQALGQGPEFLTYFQNEAQLDKSGLPSDRFFAERPEGSVSTLKIQRTQQEDSAVYLCASSLSPTGHNEQFFGPGTRLTVL.

This sequence joins TRBV15 and TRBJ2-5, with 9 bases lining up with TRBD2. This CDR3 has 16 residues. CDR1 LNHNV and CDR2 YYDKDF come from the germline V gene (reference sequence). V was pared by 1 base and J by 3 bases, with 6 bases of the junction left unmatched. CDR3 sequence (DNA): TGTGCCACCAGCAGAGGGCGGGGGGGTGAGGAAGAGACCCAGTACTTC. This encodes CATSRGRGGEEETQYF.

V is TRBV5-1 and J is TRBJ1-1; 9 bases are shared with TRBD1. J lost 4 bases, V lost 7 bases, and 8 bases had no gene match. Per the germline V gene, CDR1 is SGHRS and CDR2 is YFSETQ. This CDR3 contains 14 residues. CDR3 DNA sequence: TGCGCCAGCCAGGCCCCGGGACAGGGCACTGAAGCTTTCTTT. Protein product: CASQAPGQGTEAFF.

This chain uses TRBV10-3 with TRBJ1-4, with a weak D call TRBD1 (5 bases). Trimming pared 6 bases from V and 3 bases from J, leaving 11 bases between. CDR1 is ENHRY, CDR2 SYGVKD, per germline. The length of the CDR3 is 14 residues. CDR3 protein: CAIRSDTSNEKLFF. The DNA for the CDR3 is TGTGCCATCAGGTCGGACACCTCTAATGAAAAACTGTTTTTT.

The gene calls are TRBV11-2 and TRBJ2-7; perhaps TRBD1 as D (6 bases). From germline, CDR1 is SGHAT and CDR2 FQNNGV. This CDR3 region has 15 residues. Trimming removed 6 bases at V and 4 bases at J, with 19 bases between. Written as DNA, the CDR3 is TGTGCCAGCAGGGCAACCGGGACACTGCCTTACGAGCAGTACTTC. Protein product: CASRATGTLPYEQYF.

The rearrangement joins TRBV7-9 to TRBJ2-2, with 7 bases matching TRBD1. V shed 4 bases and J 7 bases; nucleotides not matched to a gene: 18. Germline values: CDR1 SEHNR, CDR2 FQNEAQ (reference sequence). The CDR3 extends over 18 amino acids. For the CDR3, the DNA is TGTGCCAGCAGCTATTTCGGAACGACAGGGACAGTCCACGGGGAGCTGTTTTTT. It is translated as CASSYFGTTGTVHGELFF. The full variable domain, in which reference TRBV7-9 and TRBJ2-2 provide the parts outside the CDR3, is DTGVSQNPRHKITKRGQNVTFRCDPISEHNRLYWYRQTLGQGPEFLTYFQNEAQLEKSRLLSDRFSAERPKGSFSTLEIQRTEQGDSAMYLCASSYFGTTGTVHGELFFGEGSRLTVL.

The gene calls are TRBV10-3 and TRBJ1-4; no reliable D call. The CDR3 is 14 amino acids. The V end was cut by 4 bases, the J end by 0 bases, with 6 bases between. Germline V CDR1 and CDR2: ENHRY, SYGVKD. The CDR3 loop reads CAISAGATNEKLFF. The CDR3 DNA is TGTGCCATCAGTGCCGGGGCAACTAATGAAAAACTGTTTTTT.

J is TRBJ2-1 and V is TRBV7-2, with D possibly being TRBD2 (5 bases). Trimming took 1 base from V and 7 from J, leaving 11 bases between them. The germline gives CDR1 SGHTA, CDR2 FQGNSA. The CDR3 sequence is 14 residues long. CDR3 region: CASSLELRGNEQFF. CDR3 nucleotides: TGTGCCAGCAGCTTAGAGTTACGGGGTAATGAGCAGTTCTTC.

This rearrangement joins TRBV27 to TRBJ2-2; D is unresolved. V lost 6 bases, J lost 7 bases, and 12 bases lay in between. The V gene's germline CDR1 is MNHEY and CDR2 SMNVEV (reference sequence). The CDR3 runs to 13 residues. CDR3 region: CASSLSTVGELFF. CDR3 sequence (DNA): TGTGCCAGCAGCCTTAGTACGGTCGGGGAGCTGTTTTTT.

The chain carries TRBV19 and TRBJ2-7, with 7 bases identical to TRBD1. The CDR3 is made up of 15 amino acids. The J segment lost 2 bases and the V segment lost 5 bases, leaving 9 bases of the junction unmatched. Germline V lookup: CDR1 LNHDA, CDR2 SQIVND (reference sequence). CDR3 nucleotides: TGTGCCAGTAGTGTCTCAGGGGGTAGAACCTACGAGCAGTACTTC. It yields the protein CASSVSGGRTYEQYF.

The rearrangement uses TRBV28 and TRBJ2-5; D unresolved. The CDR3 loop spans 14 amino acids. Germline V gives CDR1 MDHEN, CDR2 SYDVKM. Trimming removed 2 bases from V and 1 base from J, with 8 bases in between. In nucleotides, the CDR3 is TGTGCCAGCAGTTTACAAGCCTTCCAAGAGACCCAGTACTTC. Amino acid sequence: CASSLQAFQETQYF.

The chain recombines TRBV5-1 with TRBJ2-3, with no clear D. Germline V gives CDR1 SGHRS, CDR2 YFSETQ. Trimming stripped 7 bases from V and 4 bases from J, with 19 bases between. This CDR3 is 15 amino acids long. This CDR3 is CASQLFYGSADTQYF. The CDR3 DNA is TGCGCCAGCCAACTATTCTACGGTTCTGCAGATACGCAGTATTTT.

This clone has a single count. The chain employs TRBV6-5 and TRBJ1-1, with D maybe TRBD1 (5 bases). Germline values: CDR1 MNHEY, CDR2 SVGAGI. There are 14 residues in the CDR3. With 0 bases removed from V and 6 bases from J, the gap between germline ends came to 11 bases. CDR3 amino acids: CASSYSGPLAEAFF. CDR3 coding DNA: TGTGCCAGCAGTTACTCGGGGCCTCTAGCTGAAGCTTTCTTT.

The chain uses TRBV5-1 and TRBJ1-3; a possible D gene is TRBD1 (5 bases). CDR3 length equals 16 residues. Germline CDR1 and CDR2: SGHRS and YFSETQ. V lost 8 bases, J lost 4 bases, and 22 bases lay in between. The CDR3 DNA sequence: TGCGCCAGTTCGACTGGACTGGGACTGATCGGAAACACCATATATTTT. Translation: CASSTGLGLIGNTIYF.

This chain links TRBV28 with TRBJ2-1; 9 nucleotides match TRBD2. Germline-derived CDR1 and CDR2 are MDHEN and SYDVKM. V trimming: 3 bases; J trimming: 7 bases; junction bases outside the gene matches: 4. This CDR3 has 14 amino acids. CDR3 DNA sequence: TGTGCCAGCAGTTTCCTTAGCGGGAGTAATGAGCAGTTCTTC. Translating gives CASSFLSGSNEQFF.

The V gene is TRBV2, the J gene TRBJ2-1, with D perhaps TRBD1 (5 bases). Between the trimmed V and J ends, which lost 7 bases and 3 bases, there was a span of 10 bases. The CDR3 spans 13 residues. CDR1 is SNHLY and CDR2 is FYNNEI in the germline V gene. The CDR3, as DNA: TGTGCCAGCATAGAGGACAACTACAATGAGCAGTTCTTC. This gives the protein CASIEDNYNEQFF.

This clone was seen once. The chain combines TRBV28 with TRBJ1-1; D call uncertain. V lost 3 bases, J lost 6 bases, and 8 bases lay in between. The germline V gene has CDR1 MDHEN and CDR2 SYDVKM. This CDR3 contains 12 residues. CDR3: CASSFSGAEAFF. CDR3 bases: TGTGCCAGCAGTTTTTCAGGCGCTGAAGCTTTCTTT.

V usage is TRBV27 and J usage is TRBJ2-7; possibly TRBD1 for D (6 bases). V shed 8 bases and J shed 3 bases, with 14 bases lying between them. CDR1 MNHEY and CDR2 SMNVEV come from the germline V gene (reference sequence). CDR3 length: 13 amino acids. CDR3 coding DNA: TGTGCCAGCTCCCCACGGACAGTCTACGAGCAGTACTTC. This codes for CASSPRTVYEQYF.

The chain has TRBV28 and TRBJ1-4; D is undetermined. Trimming shortened V by 4 bases and J by 1 base, and 10 bases separated the two germline ends. Germline CDR1 and CDR2: MDHEN and SYDVKM. The CDR3 covers 15 residues. The CDR3 coding sequence is TGTGCCAGCAGTTCCAGCGGCTTAACTAATGAAAAACTGTTTTTT. Translating gives CASSSSGLTNEKLFF. Complete variable domain (other parts from reference TRBV28 and TRBJ1-4): DVKVTQSSRYLVKRTGEKVFLECVQDMDHENMFWYRQDPGLGLRLIYFSYDVKMKEKGDIPEGYSVSREKKERFSLILESASTNQTSMYLCASSSSGLTNEKLFFGSGTQLSVL.